The T cell receptor (beta chain) under discussion was sequenced for a study of human T cells and chemical hapten exposure. Time point defined: pre-sensitization, week 0. The treatment: therapeutic diphenylcyclopropenone sensitization with weekly scalp DPC. Study findings and constraints: Compared with pre-sensitization or healthy control sets, expanded TCRs clustered more.

In TCRdb, the RACE reads were re-called with MiXCR into one record per CDR3 protein. The sample contains around 180,000 distinct CDR3 sequences, almost 30% of which appear only once. Comment on this clonotype: Its target is not known.

Trimming took 6 bases from V and 5 from J, leaving 5 bases between them. The CDR3 runs 10 residues. Germline V gives CDR1 SQVTM, CDR2 ANQGSEA. The origin of this receptor is a woman in her thirties with alopecia areata. Some clones in this sample may be carry-over from other donors' samples. The V and J genes are TRBV29-1 and TRBJ2-1, with no clear D. The input for sequencing was whole blood, taken in connection with sensitization to the hapten diphenylcyclopropenone (DPC). The DNA for the CDR3 is TGCAGCGTCTCAGACAATGAGCAGTTCTTC. Translating it yields CSVSDNEQFF.